The sequence of this T cell receptor beta chain was determined in a study of T cells in localized non-small cell lung cancer. Study results and caveats: A denser population of T cells in blood accompanied longer overall survival. Researchers found a median around 58 of the top 100 tumor clones in adjacent lung. Uninvolved adjacent lung had the highest recorded T cell clonality, with tumor below it.

Turning to this clone: Antigen: not known.

TCRdb's copy holds only in-frame clones and misses some; the assay was immunoSEQ multiplex PCR. The data contain 75,000 to 95,000 clones, less than 85% of them singletons. Between the trimmed V and J ends, which lost 5 bases and 2 bases, there was a span of 14 bases. The CDR3 contains 15 residues. The germline V gene encodes CDR1 SGHRS and CDR2 YFSETQ. The chain recombines TRBV5-1 with TRBJ2-1; TRBD2 is a possible D gene (6 bases). This material consisted of PBMCs, taken before any cancer treatment. The receptor comes from a man aged 35 to 69 with stage II squamous cell lung carcinoma. CDR3 nucleotides: TGCGCCAGCAGGCCACCCGGGACTGCCTACAATGAGCAGTTCTTC. Translated, it gives CASRPPGTAYNEQFF.